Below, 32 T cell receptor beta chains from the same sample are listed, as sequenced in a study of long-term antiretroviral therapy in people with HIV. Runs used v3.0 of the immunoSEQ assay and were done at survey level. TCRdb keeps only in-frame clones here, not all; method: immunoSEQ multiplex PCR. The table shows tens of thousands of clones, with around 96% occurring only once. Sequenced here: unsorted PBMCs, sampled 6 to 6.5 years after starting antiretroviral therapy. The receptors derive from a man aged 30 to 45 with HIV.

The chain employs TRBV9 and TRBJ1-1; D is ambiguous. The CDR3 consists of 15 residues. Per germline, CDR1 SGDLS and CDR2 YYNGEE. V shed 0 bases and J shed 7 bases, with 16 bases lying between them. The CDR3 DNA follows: TGTGCCAGCAGCGTAGCATCGGGGTTTTGGGATGAAGCTTTCTTT. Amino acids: CASSVASGFWDEAFF.

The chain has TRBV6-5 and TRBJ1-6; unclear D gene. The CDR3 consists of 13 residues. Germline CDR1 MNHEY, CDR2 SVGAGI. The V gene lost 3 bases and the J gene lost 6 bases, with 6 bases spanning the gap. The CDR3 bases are TGTGCCAGCAGTTATGGCCCTAATTCACCCCTCCACTTT. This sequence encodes CASSYGPNSPLHF.

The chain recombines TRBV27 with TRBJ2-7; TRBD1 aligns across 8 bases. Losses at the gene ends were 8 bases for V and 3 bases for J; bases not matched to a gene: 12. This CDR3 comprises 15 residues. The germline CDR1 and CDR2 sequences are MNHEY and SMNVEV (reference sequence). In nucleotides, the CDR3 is TGTGCCAGCGCCCTCGGACAGGGAATTCTCTACGAGCAGTACTTC. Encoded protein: CASALGQGILYEQYF.

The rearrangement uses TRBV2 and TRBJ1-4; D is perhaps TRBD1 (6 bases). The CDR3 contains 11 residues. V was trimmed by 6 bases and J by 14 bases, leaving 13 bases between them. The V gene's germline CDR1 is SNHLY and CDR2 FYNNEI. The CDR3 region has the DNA TGTGCCAGCAGCGAACAGGGAGGCCTGTTTTTT. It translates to CASSEQGGLFF.

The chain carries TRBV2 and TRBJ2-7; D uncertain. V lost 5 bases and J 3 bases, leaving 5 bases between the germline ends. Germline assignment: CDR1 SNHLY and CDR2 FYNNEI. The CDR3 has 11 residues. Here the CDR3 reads CASSPLYEQYF. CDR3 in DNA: TGTGCCAGCAGTCCCCTCTACGAGCAGTACTTC.

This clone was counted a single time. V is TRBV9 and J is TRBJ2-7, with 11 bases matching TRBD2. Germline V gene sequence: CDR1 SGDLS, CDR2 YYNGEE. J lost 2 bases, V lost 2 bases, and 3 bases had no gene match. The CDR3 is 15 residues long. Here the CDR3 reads CASSVGTSGAYEQYF. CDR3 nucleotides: TGTGCCAGCAGCGTCGGGACTAGCGGTGCCTACGAGCAGTACTTC. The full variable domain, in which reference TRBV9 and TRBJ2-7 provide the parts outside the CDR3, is DSGVTQTPKHLITATGQRVTLRCSPRSGDLSVYWYQQSLDQGLQFLIQYYNGEERAKGNILERFSAQQFPDLHSELNLSSLELGDSALYFCASSVGTSGAYEQYFGPGTRLTVT.

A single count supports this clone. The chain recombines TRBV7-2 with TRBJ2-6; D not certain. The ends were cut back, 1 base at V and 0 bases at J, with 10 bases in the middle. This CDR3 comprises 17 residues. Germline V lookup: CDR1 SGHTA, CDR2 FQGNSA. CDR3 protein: CASSLGVAHSGANVLTF. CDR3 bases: TGTGCCAGCAGCTTAGGGGTAGCCCACTCTGGGGCCAACGTCCTGACTTTC.

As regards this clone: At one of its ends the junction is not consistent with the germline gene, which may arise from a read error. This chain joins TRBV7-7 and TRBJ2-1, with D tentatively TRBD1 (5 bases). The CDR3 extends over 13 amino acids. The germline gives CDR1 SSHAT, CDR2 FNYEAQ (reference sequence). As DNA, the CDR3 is TGTGCTAGCAGCTCCAGGGCCGGGAATGAGCAGTTCTTC. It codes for CASSSRAGNEQFF.

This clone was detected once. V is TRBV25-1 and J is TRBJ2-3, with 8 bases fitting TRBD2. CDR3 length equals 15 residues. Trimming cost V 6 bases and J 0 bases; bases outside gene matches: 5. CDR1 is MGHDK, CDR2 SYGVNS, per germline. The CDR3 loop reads CASRTSAKSTDTQYF. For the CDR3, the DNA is TGTGCCAGCAGGACTAGCGCGAAAAGCACAGATACGCAGTATTTT.

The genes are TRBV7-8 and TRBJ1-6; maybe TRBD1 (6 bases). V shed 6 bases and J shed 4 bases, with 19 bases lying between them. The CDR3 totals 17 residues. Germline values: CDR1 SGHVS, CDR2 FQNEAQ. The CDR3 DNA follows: TGTGCCAGCAGTCGGGACATTCTCCTCCTTTATAATTCACCCCTCCACTTT. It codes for CASSRDILLLYNSPLHF. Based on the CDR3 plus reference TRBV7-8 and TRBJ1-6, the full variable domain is GAGVSQSPRYKVAKRGQDVALRCDPISGHVSLFWYQQALGQGPEFLTYFQNEAQLDKSGLPSDRFFAERPEGSVSTLKIQRTQQEDSAVYLCASSRDILLLYNSPLHFGNGTRLTVT.

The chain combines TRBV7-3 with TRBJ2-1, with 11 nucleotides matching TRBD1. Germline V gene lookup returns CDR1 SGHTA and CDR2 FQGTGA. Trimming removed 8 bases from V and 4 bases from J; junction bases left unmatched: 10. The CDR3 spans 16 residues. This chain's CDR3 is CASAPPGTGGYNEQFF. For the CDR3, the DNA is TGTGCCAGCGCGCCCCCCGGGACAGGGGGTTACAATGAGCAGTTCTTC.

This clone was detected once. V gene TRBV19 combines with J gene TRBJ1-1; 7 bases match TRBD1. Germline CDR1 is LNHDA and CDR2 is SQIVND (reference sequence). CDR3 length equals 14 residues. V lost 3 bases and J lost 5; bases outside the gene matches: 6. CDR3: CASSINRGLTEAFF. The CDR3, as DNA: TGTGCCAGTAGTATCAACAGGGGTCTAACTGAAGCTTTCTTT.

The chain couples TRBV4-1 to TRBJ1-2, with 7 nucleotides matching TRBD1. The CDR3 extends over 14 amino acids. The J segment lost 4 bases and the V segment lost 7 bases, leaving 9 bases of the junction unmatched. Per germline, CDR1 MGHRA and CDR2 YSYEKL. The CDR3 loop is CASNHHDRAYGYTF. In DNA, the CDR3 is TGCGCCAGCAACCACCATGACAGGGCCTATGGCTACACCTTC.

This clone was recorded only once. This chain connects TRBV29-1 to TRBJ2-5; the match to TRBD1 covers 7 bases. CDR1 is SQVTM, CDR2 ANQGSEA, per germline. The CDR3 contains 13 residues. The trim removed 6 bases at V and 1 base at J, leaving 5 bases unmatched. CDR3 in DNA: TGCAGCGTCGCGACAGGGACCCAAGAGACCCAGTACTTC. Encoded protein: CSVATGTQETQYF.

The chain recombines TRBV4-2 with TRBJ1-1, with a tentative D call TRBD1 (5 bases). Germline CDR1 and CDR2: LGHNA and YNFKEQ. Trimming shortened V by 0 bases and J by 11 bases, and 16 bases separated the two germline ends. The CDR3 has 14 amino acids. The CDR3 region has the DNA TGTGCCAGCAGCCAAGATGGAGGGGTTTTGGGGGCTTTCTTT. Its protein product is CASSQDGGVLGAFF.

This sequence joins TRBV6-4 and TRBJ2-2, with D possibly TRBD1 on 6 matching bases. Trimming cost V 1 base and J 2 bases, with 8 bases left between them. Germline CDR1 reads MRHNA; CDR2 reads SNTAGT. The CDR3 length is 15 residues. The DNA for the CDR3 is TGTGCCAGCAGTGACTTACAGGGAAACACCGGGGAGCTGTTTTTT. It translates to CASSDLQGNTGELFF.

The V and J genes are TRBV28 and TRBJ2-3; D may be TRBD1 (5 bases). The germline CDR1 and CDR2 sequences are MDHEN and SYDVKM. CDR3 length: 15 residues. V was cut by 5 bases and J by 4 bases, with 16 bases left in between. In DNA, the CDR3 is TGTGCCAGCAGTCCCCCCCCAGGGCGTGCAGATACGCAGTATTTT. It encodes CASSPPPGRADTQYF. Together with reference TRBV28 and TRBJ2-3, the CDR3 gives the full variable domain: DVKVTQSSRYLVKRTGEKVFLECVQDMDHENMFWYRQDPGLGLRLIYFSYDVKMKEKGDIPEGYSVSREKKERFSLILESASTNQTSMYLCASSPPPGRADTQYFGPGTRLTVL.

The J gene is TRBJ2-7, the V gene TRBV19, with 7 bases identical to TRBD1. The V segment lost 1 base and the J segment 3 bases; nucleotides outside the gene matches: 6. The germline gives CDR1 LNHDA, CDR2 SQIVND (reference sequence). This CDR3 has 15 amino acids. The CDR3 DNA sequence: TGTGCCAGTAGTATAGCCGGGACAGCTAACTACGAGCAGTACTTC. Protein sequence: CASSIAGTANYEQYF.

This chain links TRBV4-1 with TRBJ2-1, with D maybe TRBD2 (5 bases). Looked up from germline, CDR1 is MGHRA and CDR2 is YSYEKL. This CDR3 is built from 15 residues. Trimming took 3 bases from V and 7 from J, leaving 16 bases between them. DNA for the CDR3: TGCGCCAGCAGCCACCATGCGGGCCTGAGAAATGAGCAGTTCTTC. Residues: CASSHHAGLRNEQFF.

In nucleotides, the CDR3 is TGTGCCAGCAGCGGAGGACTAGCGGGGGGTTGGGAGCAGTTCTTC. It specifies CASSGGLAGGWEQFF. The rearrangement uses TRBV9 and TRBJ2-1; 14 nucleotides line up with TRBD2. CDR1 is SGDLS, CDR2 YYNGEE, per germline. The ends lost 3 bases at V and 10 bases at J; junction bases unmatched: 6. The CDR3 runs 15 residues.

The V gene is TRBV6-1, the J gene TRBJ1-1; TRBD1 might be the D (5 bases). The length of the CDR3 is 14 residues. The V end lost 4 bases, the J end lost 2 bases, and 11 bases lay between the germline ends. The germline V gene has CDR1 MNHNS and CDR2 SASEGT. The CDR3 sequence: CASSGGPGNTEAFF. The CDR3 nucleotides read TGTGCCAGCAGTGGGGGACCGGGAAACACTGAAGCTTTCTTT.

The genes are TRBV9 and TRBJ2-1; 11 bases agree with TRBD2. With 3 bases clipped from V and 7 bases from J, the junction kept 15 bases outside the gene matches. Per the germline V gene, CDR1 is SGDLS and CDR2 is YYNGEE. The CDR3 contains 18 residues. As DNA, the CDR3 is TGTGCCAGCAGCGAGCCGATCCTAGTGGCTAGCGGGGGGAATGAGCAGTTCTTC. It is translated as CASSEPILVASGGNEQFF. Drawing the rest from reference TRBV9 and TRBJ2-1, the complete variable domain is DSGVTQTPKHLITATGQRVTLRCSPRSGDLSVYWYQQSLDQGLQFLIQYYNGEERAKGNILERFSAQQFPDLHSELNLSSLELGDSALYFCASSEPILVASGGNEQFFGPGTRLTVL.

The DNA of the CDR3 is TGTGCCAGCAGTGATTGGGTTGGCAAAAACATTCAGTACTTC. Its protein product is CASSDWVGKNIQYF. V gene TRBV2 combines with J gene TRBJ2-4; D uncertain. Germline values: CDR1 SNHLY, CDR2 FYNNEI. Trimming left V 3 bases short and J 3 bases short, with 9 bases between. The CDR3 length is 14 residues.

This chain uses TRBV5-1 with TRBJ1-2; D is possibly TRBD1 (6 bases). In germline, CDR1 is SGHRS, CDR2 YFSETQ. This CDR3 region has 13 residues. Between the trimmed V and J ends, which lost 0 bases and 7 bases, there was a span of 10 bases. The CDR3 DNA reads TGCGCCAGCAGCTTGGAGGCAGGGGTTGGCTACACCTTC. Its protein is CASSLEAGVGYTF.

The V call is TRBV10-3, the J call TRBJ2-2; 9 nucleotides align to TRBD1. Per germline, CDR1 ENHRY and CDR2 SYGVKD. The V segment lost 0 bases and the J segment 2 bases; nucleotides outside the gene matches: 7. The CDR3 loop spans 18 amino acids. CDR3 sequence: CAISESSPGQGNTGELFF. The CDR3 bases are TGTGCCATCAGTGAGTCGAGCCCGGGACAGGGTAACACCGGGGAGCTGTTTTTT.

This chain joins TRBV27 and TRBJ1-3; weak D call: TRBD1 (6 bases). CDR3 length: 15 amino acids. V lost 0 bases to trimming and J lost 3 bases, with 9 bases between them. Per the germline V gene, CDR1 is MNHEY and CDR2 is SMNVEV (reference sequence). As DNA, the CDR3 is TGTGCCAGCAGTTTATCGGGGGGCGATGGAAACACCATATATTTT. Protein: CASSLSGGDGNTIYF.

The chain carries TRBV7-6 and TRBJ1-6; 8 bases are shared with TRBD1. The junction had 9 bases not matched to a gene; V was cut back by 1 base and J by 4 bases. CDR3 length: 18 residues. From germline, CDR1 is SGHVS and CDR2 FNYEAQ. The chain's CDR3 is CASSLEVPGQGYNSPLHF. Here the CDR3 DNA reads TGTGCCAGCAGCTTAGAGGTTCCCGGACAGGGTTATAATTCACCCCTCCACTTT.

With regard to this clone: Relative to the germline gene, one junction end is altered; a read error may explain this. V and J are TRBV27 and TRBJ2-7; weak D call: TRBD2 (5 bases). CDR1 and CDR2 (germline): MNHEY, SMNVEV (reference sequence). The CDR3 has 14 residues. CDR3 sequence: CASSLFTSSFEQYF. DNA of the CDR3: TGTGCCAGCAGTTTATTCACTAGTTCCTTCGAGCAGTACTTC.

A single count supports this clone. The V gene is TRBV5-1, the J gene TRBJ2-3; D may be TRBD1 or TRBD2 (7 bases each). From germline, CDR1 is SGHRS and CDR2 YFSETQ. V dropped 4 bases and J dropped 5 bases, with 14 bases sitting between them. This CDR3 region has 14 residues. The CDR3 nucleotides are TGCGCCAGCAGCCATGACAGGGAGGGAGATACGCAGTATTTT. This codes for CASSHDREGDTQYF.

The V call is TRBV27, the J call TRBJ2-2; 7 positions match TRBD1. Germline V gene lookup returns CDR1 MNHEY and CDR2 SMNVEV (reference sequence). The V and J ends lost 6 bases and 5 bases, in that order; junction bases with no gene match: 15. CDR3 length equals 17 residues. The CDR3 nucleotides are TGTGCCAGCAGCTTGATTCCTGGGACAGTAGGTACCGGGGAGCTGTTTTTT. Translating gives CASSLIPGTVGTGELFF.

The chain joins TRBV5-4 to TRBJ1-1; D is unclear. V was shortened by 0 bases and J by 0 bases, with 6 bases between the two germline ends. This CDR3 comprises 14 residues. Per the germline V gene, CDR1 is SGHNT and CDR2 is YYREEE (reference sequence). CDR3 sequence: CASSLDRMNTEAFF. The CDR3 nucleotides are TGTGCCAGCAGCTTGGACAGAATGAACACTGAAGCTTTCTTT.

CDR3 loop: CASSGGDRGAYEQYF. The CDR3 DNA is TGTGCCAGCAGCGGCGGCGACAGGGGGGCTTACGAGCAGTACTTC. The V and J genes are TRBV7-8 and TRBJ2-7, with 9 bases that match TRBD1. CDR1 and CDR2 from the germline V gene are SGHVS and FQNEAQ. The CDR3 is 15 residues long. V lost 5 bases and J lost 4; bases outside the gene matches: 9.